The 18 T cell receptor beta chains presented below share a single source sample, sequenced in a study of early T cells in non-severe SARS-CoV-2 infection. TCRdb used MiXCR to reprocess the 5' RACE reads, holding one entry per CDR3 protein. Of tens of thousands of distinct CDR3 sequences in the sample, approximately 12% are singletons; the top ten hold roughly 6.8%. The sequencing sample was made of whole blood. These receptors all come from an adult who was a healthcare worker with PCR-confirmed SARS-CoV-2 infection or an uninfected control (not recorded which).

On this clonotype itself: A much larger clone is a single base away; this may be a read error. This chain links TRBV15 with TRBJ2-3; D is possibly TRBD1 (5 bases). The CDR3 covers 14 residues. Trimming stripped 1 base from V and 2 bases from J, with 7 bases between. From germline, CDR1 is LNHNV and CDR2 YYDKDF (reference sequence). The CDR3 loop reads CATSRGTITDTQYF. CDR3 coding DNA: TGTGCCACCAGCAGAGGGACAATCACAGATACGCAGTATTTT.

V is TRBV12-3 or TRBV12-4 and J is TRBJ1-2; D might be TRBD1 (5 bases). V lost 8 bases to trimming and J lost 5 bases, with 15 bases between them. CDR3 size: 13 residues. The CDR3 region is CASDRQGGYGYTF. The DNA of the CDR3 is TGTGCCAGCGATCGCCAGGGTGGTTATGGCTACACCTTC.

In DNA, the CDR3 is TGCGCCAGCAGCACGGGACGGACCAACTACGAGCAGTACTTC. This sequence encodes CASSTGRTNYEQYF. The chain recombines TRBV5-1 with TRBJ2-7; D might be TRBD1 or TRBD2, each matching 5 bases. This CDR3 is built from 14 residues. V was clipped by 4 bases and J by 3 bases, with 14 bases between them. Germline V gene lookup returns CDR1 SGHRS and CDR2 YFSETQ.

This clonotype was recorded a few times. The chain employs TRBV3-1 and TRBJ2-1; D is perhaps TRBD2 (6 bases). This CDR3 is 15 amino acids long. V was trimmed by 3 bases and J by 3 bases, leaving 12 bases between them. Germline lookup yields CDR1 LGHDT and CDR2 YNNKEL (reference sequence). CDR3 region: CASSQGGEIYNEQFF. The CDR3 DNA follows: TGTGCCAGCAGCCAGGGCGGGGAGATCTACAATGAGCAGTTCTTC.

This clonotype appeared a few times. The J gene is TRBJ2-5, the V gene TRBV2; D may be TRBD1 (5 bases). CDR1 and CDR2 (germline): SNHLY, FYNNEI. Trimming cost V 0 bases and J 0 bases, with 5 bases left between them. The CDR3 spans 14 residues. This chain's CDR3 is CASSEAGDQETQYF. DNA for the CDR3: TGTGCCAGCAGTGAAGCAGGGGACCAAGAGACCCAGTACTTC.

This clonotype was seen ten or more times. This chain connects TRBV6-2 or TRBV6-3 to TRBJ1-1; possibly TRBD1 for D (5 bases). Trimming took off 8 bases at V and 0 bases at J, with 19 bases between the two ends. Germline-derived CDR1 and CDR2 are MNHEY and SVGEGT. The CDR3 consists of 16 residues. As DNA, the CDR3 is TGTGCCAGCTTTTTATTTAGCAGGGAACTGAACACTGAAGCTTTCTTT. Translated: CASFLFSRELNTEAFF.

This clonotype was detected ten times or more. V usage is TRBV7-2 and J usage is TRBJ2-5, with unresolved D. CDR1 is SGHTA and CDR2 is FQGNSA in the germline V gene. V was cut by 3 bases and J by 2 bases, with 16 bases left in between. This CDR3 region has 16 residues. This chain's CDR3 is CASSFSIWSPQETQYF. The CDR3 DNA reads TGTGCCAGCAGCTTTTCGATATGGTCTCCACAAGAGACCCAGTACTTC.

The chain is built from TRBV6-1 and TRBJ1-2; unclear D gene. V lost 7 bases, J lost 4 bases, and 13 bases lay in between. CDR1 is MNHNS, CDR2 SASEGT, per germline. CDR3 length: 13 amino acids. The CDR3 reads CASTPLGFYGYTF. The CDR3 bases are TGTGCCAGCACCCCCCTCGGCTTCTATGGCTACACCTTC.

DNA of the CDR3: TGTGCCAGCAGCCAAGGTCCCTTCAATGAGCAGTTCTTC. Translating it yields CASSQGPFNEQFF. V is TRBV3-1 and J is TRBJ2-1; unclear D gene. This CDR3 has 13 residues. CDR1 is LGHDT and CDR2 is YNNKEL in the germline V gene (reference sequence). Trimming pared 1 base from V and 6 bases from J, leaving 7 bases between.

This clonotype was observed a few times. The genes are TRBV3-1 and TRBJ2-5; D might be TRBD1 or TRBD2, each matching 5 bases. The CDR3 spans 13 residues. The V end lost 2 bases, the J end lost 5 bases, and 9 bases lay between the germline ends. CDR1 is LGHDT and CDR2 is YNNKEL in the germline V gene (reference sequence). Here the CDR3 reads CASSQRGGETQYF. CDR3 DNA: TGTGCCAGCAGCCAACGGGGCGGTGAGACCCAGTACTTC.

The chain carries TRBV6-2 or TRBV6-3 and TRBJ1-1, with TRBD1 as a possible D gene (5 bases). The CDR3 runs 13 residues. V gave up 4 bases and J gave up 2 bases, with 8 bases separating them. Looked up from germline, CDR1 is MNHEY and CDR2 is SVGEGT. CDR3 nucleotides: TGTGCCAGCAGTTGGGGGGATAACACTGAAGCTTTCTTT. Protein product: CASSWGDNTEAFF.

V is TRBV20-1 and J is TRBJ2-1, with D perhaps given as TRBD1 or TRBD2 (7 bases each). The CDR3 totals 18 residues. Germline V gene lookup returns CDR1 DFQATT and CDR2 SNEGSKA (reference sequence). Trimming stripped 1 base from V and 1 base from J, with 20 bases between. CDR3 coding DNA: TGCAGTGCTAGAGGGGCGGGGAGGGGGCAAGTATCCTACAATGAGCAGTTCTTC. Its translation: CSARGAGRGQVSYNEQFF.

This clonotype has more than one count but fewer than ten. The chain uses TRBV20-1 and TRBJ2-2; weak D call: TRBD2 (5 bases). This CDR3 is 13 amino acids long. Germline CDR1 and CDR2: DFQATT and SNEGSKA (reference sequence). V dropped 4 bases and J dropped 5 bases, with 11 bases sitting between them. CDR3 nucleotides: TGCAGTGCTATCTTAGGAGGAACCGGGGAGCTGTTTTTT. This encodes CSAILGGTGELFF.

This clonotype was recorded at least ten times. This chain connects TRBV24-1 to TRBJ2-4; the match to TRBD2 covers 10 bases. CDR1 KGHDR and CDR2 SFDVKD come from the germline V gene. This CDR3 region has 18 residues. V lost 4 bases to trimming and J lost 6 bases; unmatched junction nucleotides: 14. Written as DNA, the CDR3 is TGTGCCACCAGTGACTCCCCCCCTGGGAGCGGGAGGGGAAACATTCAGTACTTC. Its protein product is CATSDSPPGSGRGNIQYF.

This clonotype came up a few times. The rearrangement uses TRBV7-6 and TRBJ2-7, with 8 positions matching TRBD1. CDR1 and CDR2 (germline): SGHVS, FNYEAQ. The CDR3 is 15 amino acids. The V gene end was trimmed by 3 bases and the J gene end by 6 bases; junction bases not matched to a gene: 10. The CDR3 region is CASSFSGGPAAEQYF. The DNA for the CDR3 is TGTGCCAGCAGCTTCTCAGGGGGCCCAGCGGCCGAGCAGTACTTC.

The rearrangement joins TRBV6-7 to TRBJ1-5, with 9 bases lining up with TRBD1. TRBV6-7 is marked as an open reading frame, function uncertain. With 6 bases clipped from V and 5 bases from J, the junction kept 11 bases outside the gene matches. This CDR3 comprises 16 residues. CDR3 nucleotides: TGTGCCAGCAGCCTGGAGCCGGACAGGGGACATCAGCCCCAGCATTTT. Its protein is CASSLEPDRGHQPQHF.

This clonotype has more than one count but fewer than ten. The DNA is left out, because the CDR3 cannot be placed on it with certainty; the CDR3 is given as TCRdb lists it. The chain is built from TRBV20-1 and TRBJ1-5; the DNA was not compared with TRBD1, the D call given in the table. CDR1 and CDR2 (germline): DFQATT, SNEGSKA (reference sequence). The CDR3 numbers 12 amino acids, ends counted. This CDR3 is CSASGQGQPQHF.

The chain carries TRBV20-1 and TRBJ2-3, with 8 bases fitting TRBD1. Germline CDR1 DFQATT, CDR2 SNEGSKA (reference sequence). The CDR3 runs to 15 residues. The V and J ends lost 1 base and 7 bases, in that order; junction bases with no gene match: 10. The CDR3 DNA is TGCAGTGCTAGAGTTTTCCCAGGGGGCGGATATACGCAGTATTTT. Protein product: CSARVFPGGGYTQYF.